This TCR beta chain was found in a study of read filtering for tumor transcriptome and immune sequencing. Findings and limits, study-wide: Roughly 82% of IR-seq clonotypes had a single read, yet these held approximately 3.7% of reads. RNA-seq captured clonotypes less deeply and reliably than IR-seq. The sorted CD138-negative fraction was a mixed bone marrow immune population, not purified T cells.

In germline, CDR1 is LGHNA, CDR2 YNFKEQ. The CDR3 is 16 amino acids. J lost 4 bases, V lost 0 bases, and 6 bases had no gene match. In its sample, this clonotype is medium-sized. Its antigen remains unknown. From 300 to 450 ng of RNA, a library with molecular barcoded alpha/delta and beta/gamma adaptors was made. Each CDR3 protein gets one entry after TCRdb re-called the reads with MiXCR. The sample yields about 46,000 distinct CDR3 sequences, around 19% seen once. The sequenced sample consisted of a population of CD138-negative cells sorted from bone marrow. The receptor was derived from a donor over 35 with multiple myeloma. V gene TRBV4-2 combines with J gene TRBJ2-7, with 10 bases that match TRBD2. CDR3 loop: CASSQDPAGGPYEQYF. As DNA, the CDR3 is TGTGCCAGCAGCCAAGATCCAGCGGGAGGGCCGTACGAGCAGTACTTC.